This T cell receptor beta chain comes out of a study of T cell responses to AZD1222 COVID-19 vaccine. Germline V gene data show CDR1 as SGHDT and CDR2 as YYEEEE. This CDR3 is built from 19 residues. V was pared by 0 bases and J by 3 bases, with 17 bases of the junction left unmatched. The protocol was immunoSEQ multiplex PCR, while the TCRdb copy is restricted to in-frame clones and leaves out a portion. The repertoire holds fewer than 110,000 clones, with about 90% as singletons. V and J are TRBV5-6 and TRBJ2-7; 8 nucleotides line up with TRBD1. Material: peripheral blood, obtained 28 days after the second AZD1222 dose. This TCR was recovered from an adult who received the AZD1222 COVID-19 vaccine. CDR3 nucleotide sequence: TGTGCCAGCAGCTTGGGGGCAGGGGGCGCATGGAGTCTGGTCTACGAGCAGTACTTC. This codes for CASSLGAGGAWSLVYEQYF.